These 17 T cell receptor beta chains originate from one sample sequenced in a study of shared T cell receptors in the human thymus. Repertoires were generated with immunoSEQ multiplex PCR, while TCRdb's copy carries only in-frame clones and drops some. The table lists hundreds of thousands of clones, approximately 90% of them singletons. Another study also made use of these data, one on human thymus T cells.

The sample was thymocytes. All receptors come from a boy in the first two years of life with a congenital heart defect.

The rearrangement links TRBV11-2 to TRBJ2-5, with 7 nucleotides matching TRBD1. Trimming took 5 bases from V and 3 from J; bases not matched to a gene: 12. The germline gives CDR1 SGHAT, CDR2 FQNNGV. The CDR3 length is 16 residues. CDR3 region: CASSDSGRGSEETQYF. As DNA, the CDR3 is TGTGCCAGCAGCGACTCGGGCAGGGGGAGTGAAGAGACCCAGTACTTC.

The J gene is TRBJ2-3, the V gene TRBV9; possible D gene TRBD2, 6 bases. Germline CDR1 is SGDLS and CDR2 is YYNGEE. V gave up 4 bases and J gave up 0 bases, with 12 bases separating them. The CDR3 has 15 residues. The CDR3 spells CASSSGTGSTDTQYF. In nucleotides, the CDR3 is TGTGCCAGCAGCTCCGGGACTGGAAGCACAGATACGCAGTATTTT.

V gene TRBV10-3 combines with J gene TRBJ2-1, with 8 positions matching TRBD2. The V gene end was trimmed by 11 bases and the J gene end by 4 bases; junction bases not matched to a gene: 10. CDR1 ENHRY and CDR2 SYGVKD come from the germline V gene. This CDR3 has 14 residues. CDR3 region: CASPGTSGYNEQFF. Here the CDR3 DNA reads TGTGCCTCCCCTGGCACTAGCGGATACAATGAGCAGTTCTTC.

The genes are TRBV30 and TRBJ2-2; tentatively, D is TRBD2 (5 bases). The CDR3 spans 13 residues. The germline V gene encodes CDR1 GTSNPN and CDR2 SVGIG (reference sequence). V was trimmed by 4 bases and J by 4 bases, leaving 10 bases between them. The DNA of the CDR3 is TGTGCCTGGATCCGGCGGGTCACCGGGGAGCTGTTTTTT. This encodes CAWIRRVTGELFF.

The rearrangement joins TRBV2 to TRBJ2-7; the D is unclear. The CDR3 consists of 14 residues. CDR1 is SNHLY, CDR2 FYNNEI, per germline. V was shortened by 2 bases and J by 3 bases, with 11 bases between the two germline ends. CDR3 sequence: CASSEHLVNYEQYF. DNA for the CDR3: TGTGCCAGCAGTGAACACTTGGTTAACTACGAGCAGTACTTC.

A single count supports this clone. This CDR3 reads CASSQELGMSYEQYF. In DNA form, the CDR3 reads TGTGCCAGCAGCCAAGAACTGGGCATGTCCTACGAGCAGTACTTC. V is TRBV14 and J is TRBJ2-7; D is uncertain. The length of the CDR3 is 15 residues. Trimming removed 0 bases at V and 1 base at J, with 10 bases between. From germline, CDR1 is SGHDN and CDR2 FVKESK.

This chain joins TRBV25-1 and TRBJ2-1; D is ambiguous. Germline CDR1 MGHDK, CDR2 SYGVNS. The CDR3 is 15 amino acids. Trimming cost V 5 bases and J 0 bases, with 11 bases left between them. CDR3 DNA: TGTGCCAGCAGTCACAGAGTAAGCTCCTACAATGAGCAGTTCTTC. Amino acid sequence: CASSHRVSSYNEQFF.

The chain employs TRBV15 and TRBJ1-4; D remains unclear. The CDR3 has 14 residues. V was clipped by 7 bases and J by 9 bases, with 18 bases between them. Germline lookup yields CDR1 LNHNV and CDR2 YYDKDF (reference sequence). CDR3 nucleotides: TGTGCCACCACCCTGGCGGGGTTAACCAAAAAACTGTTTTTT. Amino acids: CATTLAGLTKKLFF.

The chain employs TRBV10-2 and TRBJ2-7, with 12 bases identical to TRBD2. Germline loops: CDR1 WSHSY, CDR2 SAAADI. This CDR3 spans 16 amino acids. With V trimmed by 0 bases and J by 4 bases, 4 bases remained unmatched. CDR3 sequence: CASSESRLAGEYEQYF. The CDR3 nucleotides read TGCGCCAGCAGTGAGTCGAGACTAGCGGGAGAATACGAGCAGTACTTC.

In DNA form, the CDR3 reads TGTGCCAGCAGTTTGAACGGGAGAAGGATCCGGTACAATGAGCAGTTCTTC. Its protein product is CASSLNGRRIRYNEQFF. The V gene is TRBV28, the J gene TRBJ2-1, with D perhaps matching TRBD2 (6 bases). CDR3 length: 17 residues. Trimming took 3 bases from V and 4 from J, leaving 19 bases between them. Germline V gives CDR1 MDHEN, CDR2 SYDVKM.

This rearrangement joins TRBV10-3 to TRBJ2-7; TRBD1 agrees at 12 bases. V dropped 4 bases and J dropped 5; count of bases not matched to a gene: 6. Germline lookup yields CDR1 ENHRY and CDR2 SYGVKD. The CDR3 has 15 amino acids. In nucleotides, the CDR3 is TGTGCCATCAGTGTAAGGGGACAGGGGGCTCACGAGCAGTACTTC. Translating it yields CAISVRGQGAHEQYF.

For this clone: The junction shows a germline mismatch at one end, possibly a read error. The gene calls are TRBV5-6 and TRBJ1-2; the D gene is possibly TRBD1 (6 bases). CDR1 and CDR2 (germline): SGHDT, YYEEEE. The CDR3 loop spans 12 amino acids. CDR3 sequence reads: CASSLKSSGGHF. The CDR3 DNA reads TGTGCCAGCAGCTTGAAGTCAAGCGGGGGGCACTTC.

The chain couples TRBV5-4 to TRBJ2-1; the match to TRBD2 covers 10 bases. J gave up 7 bases and V 0 bases, and 7 bases lay outside the gene matches. The germline V gene has CDR1 SGHNT and CDR2 YYREEE (reference sequence). The CDR3 has 16 residues. CDR3 protein: CASSLELAGEENEQFF. In DNA form, the CDR3 reads TGTGCCAGCAGCTTGGAGCTAGCGGGAGAGGAGAATGAGCAGTTCTTC.

The chain joins TRBV27 to TRBJ2-1, with TRBD2 matching 7 bases. Per germline, CDR1 MNHEY and CDR2 SMNVEV (reference sequence). The ends lost 2 bases at V and 6 bases at J; junction bases unmatched: 7. CDR3 length: 15 amino acids. The CDR3 DNA reads as TGTGCCAGCAGTTTACGGCGGGAGCCCTGCAATGAGCAGTTCTTC. Translated: CASSLRREPCNEQFF.

This sequence joins TRBV7-9 and TRBJ2-1; 7 nucleotides align to TRBD2. Germline assignment: CDR1 SEHNR and CDR2 FQNEAQ (reference sequence). The length of the CDR3 is 16 residues. V gave up 5 bases and J gave up 3 bases; unmatched junction bases: 10. The CDR3 loop reads CASSVMGREIYNEQFF. As DNA, the CDR3 is TGTGCCAGCAGCGTCATGGGGCGGGAGATCTACAATGAGCAGTTCTTC.

The V gene is TRBV28, the J gene TRBJ2-7; D call uncertain. The V end was cut by 6 bases, the J end by 2 bases, with 14 bases between. CDR3 size: 14 residues. Per germline, CDR1 MDHEN and CDR2 SYDVKM. The CDR3 reads CASRMKTAPYEQYF. CDR3 nucleotides: TGTGCCAGCAGGATGAAAACAGCTCCCTACGAGCAGTACTTC.

The chain is built from TRBV6-5 and TRBJ1-5; D is uncertain. Trimming removed 7 bases from V and 3 bases from J, with 16 bases in between. This CDR3 region has 15 residues. In germline, CDR1 is MNHEY, CDR2 SVGAGI. CDR3 sequence reads: CASTPEGGSNQPQHF. The CDR3 DNA sequence: TGTGCCAGCACCCCAGAGGGCGGCTCCAATCAGCCCCAGCATTTT.